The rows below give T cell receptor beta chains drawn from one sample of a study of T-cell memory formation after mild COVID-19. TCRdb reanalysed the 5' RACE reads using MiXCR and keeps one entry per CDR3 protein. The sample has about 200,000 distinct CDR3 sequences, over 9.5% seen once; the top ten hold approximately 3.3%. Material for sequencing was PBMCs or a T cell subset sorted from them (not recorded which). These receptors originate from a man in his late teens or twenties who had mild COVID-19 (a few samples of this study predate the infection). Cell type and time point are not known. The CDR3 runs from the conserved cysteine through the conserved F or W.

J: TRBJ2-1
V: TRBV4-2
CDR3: CASSQDRTSTPRDEQFF

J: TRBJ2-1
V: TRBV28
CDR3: CATTLAGDNEQFF

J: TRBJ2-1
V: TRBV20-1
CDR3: CSAPSPSGAHSRDEQFF

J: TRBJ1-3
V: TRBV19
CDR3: CARLRGSGNTIYF

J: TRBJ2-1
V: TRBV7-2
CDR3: CASSLHSGGDYNEQFF

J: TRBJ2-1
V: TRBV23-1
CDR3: CASTIEQDPSGEQFF

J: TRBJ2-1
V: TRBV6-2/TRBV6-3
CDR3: CASSYGAGGFEQFF

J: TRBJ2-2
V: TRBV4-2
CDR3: CASSQDRPGELFF

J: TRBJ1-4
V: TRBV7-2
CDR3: CASSLAPGGGIEKLFF

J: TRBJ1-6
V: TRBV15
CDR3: CATSRDGMARNSPLHF

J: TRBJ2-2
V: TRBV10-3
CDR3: CASISGGPTGELFF

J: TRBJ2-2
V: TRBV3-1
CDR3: CASSQPQGMSGELFF

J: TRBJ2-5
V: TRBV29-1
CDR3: CSAARGAGTEKQETQYF

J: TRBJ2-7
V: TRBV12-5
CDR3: CASGFGDRVYEQYF

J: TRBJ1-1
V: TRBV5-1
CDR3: CASSLAGGWNTEAFF

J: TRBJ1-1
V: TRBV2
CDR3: CASLVGGDTEAFF

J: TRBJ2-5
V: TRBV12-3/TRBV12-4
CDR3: CASRVGLAGLTQYF

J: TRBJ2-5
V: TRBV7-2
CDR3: CASTHSWGRETQYF

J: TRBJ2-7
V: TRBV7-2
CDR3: CASSSTSGGAYEQYF

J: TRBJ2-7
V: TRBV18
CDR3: CASSPERGGSGEQYF

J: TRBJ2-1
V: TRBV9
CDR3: CASSVGGTINEQFF

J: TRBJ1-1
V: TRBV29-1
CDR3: CSVASTENTEAFF

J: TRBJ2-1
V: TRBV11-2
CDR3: CASSSLQGRAYNEQFF

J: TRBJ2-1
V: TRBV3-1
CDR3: CASSQGTGVVNEQFF

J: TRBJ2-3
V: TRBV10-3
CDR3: CAITPGGVDTQYF

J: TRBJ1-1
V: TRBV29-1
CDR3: CSVGFRVTEDFF

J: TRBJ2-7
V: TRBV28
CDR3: CASSFPGGFHYEQYF

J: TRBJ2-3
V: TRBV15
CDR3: CATSRKPGAGDTQYF

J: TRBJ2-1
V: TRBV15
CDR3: CATMVQGLIGEQFF

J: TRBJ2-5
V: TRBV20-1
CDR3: CSARDGLLQETQYF

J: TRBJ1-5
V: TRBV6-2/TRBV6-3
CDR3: CASSYGGWNQPQHF

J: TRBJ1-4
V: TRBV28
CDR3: CATQGANEKLFF

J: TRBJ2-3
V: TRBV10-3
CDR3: CAISGTDTQYF

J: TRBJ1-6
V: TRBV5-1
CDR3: CASRSGDSPLHF

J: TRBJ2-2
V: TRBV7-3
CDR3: CASSSSGGNTGELFF

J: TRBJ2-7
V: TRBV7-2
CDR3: CASSLTPGLAGVPGQQYF

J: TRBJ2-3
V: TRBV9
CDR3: CASSVVADTQYF

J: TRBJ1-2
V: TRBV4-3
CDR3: CASSPQNSIGYTF

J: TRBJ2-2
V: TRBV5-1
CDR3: CASSQGLNTGELFF

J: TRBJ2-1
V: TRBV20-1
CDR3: CSATGENYNEQFF

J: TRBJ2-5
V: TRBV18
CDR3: CASSPTGAQETQYF

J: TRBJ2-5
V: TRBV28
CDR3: CASSSPALAWGTQYF

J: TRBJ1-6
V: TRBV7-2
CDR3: CASSVQGQNSPLHF

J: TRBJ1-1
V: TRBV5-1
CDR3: CASSLEAGIEAFF

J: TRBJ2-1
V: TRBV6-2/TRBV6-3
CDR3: CASSPFPMRFSYNEQFF